This T cell receptor beta chain was sequenced in a study of OX40 agonist ivuxolimab in advanced cancers. At the level of the study: Patients were given ivuxolimab, an antibody that agonizes OX40 (CD134). From 23 to 79 years was the age range, with a mean of around 57 years, and about 78% were male. Therapy given before enrollment (anti-PD-1, anti-PD-L1 or anti-CTLA-4) was allowed, and 40% had some.

Worth noting for this clone: What it recognizes is unknown. The junction and the germline gene differ at one end; a read error may be behind it.

Clones were read by immunoSEQ multiplex PCR, and TCRdb kept only the in-frame ones, dropping some. The sample gives roughly 41,000 clones, about nine tenths of which show up once; roughly 12% is in the top ten. The CDR3 length is 16 residues. Germline CDR1 MNHNY, CDR2 SVGAGI (reference sequence). Study-wide results and caveats: Clonal expansion from baseline to week 6 occurred in both CD4+ and CD8+ T cells.

Sample: CD4+ or CD8+ T cells sorted from blood, taken in a trial of the OX40 agonist ivuxolimab. The J gene is TRBJ2-1, the V gene TRBV6-6; 10 bases are a match to TRBD1. The receptor comes from an adult with an advanced solid tumor such as melanoma, head and neck, liver or kidney cancer. CDR3 region: CAISGPGQGDYNEQFF. The DNA for the CDR3 is TGTGCCATCAGTGGCCCCGGACAGGGGGACTACAATGAGCAGTTCTTC.